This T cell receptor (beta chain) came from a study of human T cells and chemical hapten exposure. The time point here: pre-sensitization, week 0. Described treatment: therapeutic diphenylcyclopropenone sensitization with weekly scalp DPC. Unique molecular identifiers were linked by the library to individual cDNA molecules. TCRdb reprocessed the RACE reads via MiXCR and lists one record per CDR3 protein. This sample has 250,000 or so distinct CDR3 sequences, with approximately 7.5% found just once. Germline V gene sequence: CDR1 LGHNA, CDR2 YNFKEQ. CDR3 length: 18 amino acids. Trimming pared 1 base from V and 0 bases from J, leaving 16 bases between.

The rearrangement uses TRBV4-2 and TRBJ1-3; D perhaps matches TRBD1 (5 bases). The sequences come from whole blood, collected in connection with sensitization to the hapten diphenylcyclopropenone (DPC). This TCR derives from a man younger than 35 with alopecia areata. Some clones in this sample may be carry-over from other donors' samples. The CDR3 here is CASSQAEGGVPSGNTIYF. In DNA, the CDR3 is TGTGCCAGCAGCCAAGCTGAGGGAGGGGTTCCCTCTGGAAACACCATATATTTT.